This entry concerns a single T cell receptor (beta chain). CDR3 length equals 14 residues. Trimming removed 5 bases from V and 4 bases from J, with 14 bases in between. Germline assignment: CDR1 MNHEY and CDR2 SMNVEV (reference sequence). As for time point: blood at routine non-recurrence follow-up after resection. Whole RNA, which was extracted from tumor, nontumor lung tissue or frozen PBMC, was sequenced without any cell sorting. A unique molecular identifier was attached to every TCR cDNA molecule. One entry per CDR3 protein, called by TCRdb with MiXCR from the 5' RACE reads. Of about 32,000 distinct CDR3 sequences listed, under 11% are singletons. The record originates from a study of spatial heterogeneity in lung cancer.

The sequenced sample was PBMCs, obtained at follow-up. V and J are TRBV27 and TRBJ1-2; weak D call: TRBD1 (6 bases). This sequence originates from a female donor with early-stage non-small cell lung cancer. The DNA of the CDR3 is TGTGCCAGCAGTCTACAGGGTTTTCCCTATGGCTACACCTTC. Amino acids: CASSLQGFPYGYTF.